These 20 T cell receptor beta chains share one sample of origin, sequenced in a study of blood T cell repertoires in COVID-19. Repertoires were generated with immunoSEQ multiplex PCR, while TCRdb's copy carries only in-frame clones and drops some. The sample comprises 200,000 to 250,000 clones, about 89% of which are singletons, and 1.5% to 2% rests with the top ten. Sample: peripheral blood. These receptors were collected from a woman in her sixties who had recovered from COVID-19.

The J gene is TRBJ2-2, the V gene TRBV19; no definite D call. V gave up 6 bases and J gave up 5 bases, with 13 bases separating them. The CDR3 contains 14 residues. Germline values: CDR1 LNHDA, CDR2 SQIVND (reference sequence). CDR3 sequence reads: CASRVYLDTGELFF. For the CDR3, the DNA is TGTGCCAGTAGAGTATACCTAGATACCGGGGAGCTGTTTTTT.

V and J are TRBV28 and TRBJ1-6; D remains unclear. Between the trimmed V and J ends, which lost 5 bases and 9 bases, there was a span of 5 bases. This CDR3 region has 11 residues. Germline V gene data show CDR1 as MDHEN and CDR2 as SYDVKM. CDR3 residues: CASSRGSPLHF. DNA of the CDR3: TGTGCCAGCAGTCGAGGTTCACCCCTCCACTTT. Drawing the rest from reference TRBV28 and TRBJ1-6, the complete variable domain is DVKVTQSSRYLVKRTGEKVFLECVQDMDHENMFWYRQDPGLGLRLIYFSYDVKMKEKGDIPEGYSVSREKKERFSLILESASTNQTSMYLCASSRGSPLHFGNGTRLTVT.

The V gene is TRBV6-5, the J gene TRBJ1-6; D gene ambiguous. From germline, CDR1 is MNHEY and CDR2 SVGAGI. This CDR3 has 14 amino acids. Trimming pared 6 bases from V and 0 bases from J, leaving 6 bases between. CDR3 DNA sequence: TGTGCCAGCAGGAAGAGCTCCTATAATTCACCCCTCCACTTT. Amino acid sequence: CASRKSSYNSPLHF.

The genes are TRBV5-1 and TRBJ2-7; 7 positions agree with TRBD2. The ends lost 2 bases at V and 2 bases at J; junction bases unmatched: 7. CDR1 and CDR2 (germline): SGHRS, YFSETQ. The CDR3 is 15 residues long. As DNA, the CDR3 is TGCGCCAGCAGCTTTAAGTGGGAGGGACCCTACGAGCAGTACTTC. Translation: CASSFKWEGPYEQYF.

The gene calls are TRBV4-2 and TRBJ2-1; TRBD2 might be the D (6 bases). The V gene's germline CDR1 is LGHNA and CDR2 YNFKEQ. Trimming took off 3 bases at V and 4 bases at J, with 19 bases between the two ends. The CDR3 consists of 17 residues. Here the CDR3 DNA reads TGTGCCAGCAGCCACGCCGCGGGCCTTGGAGGGTACAATGAGCAGTTCTTC. Translating gives CASSHAAGLGGYNEQFF.

V usage is TRBV9 and J usage is TRBJ1-6, with 8 bases aligning to TRBD1. The germline V gene encodes CDR1 SGDLS and CDR2 YYNGEE. The CDR3 length is 16 residues. The trim removed 0 bases at V and 6 bases at J, leaving 5 bases unmatched. Written as DNA, the CDR3 is TGTGCCAGCAGCGTAGACAGGACAGGGACTAATTCACCCCTCCACTTT. Translating gives CASSVDRTGTNSPLHF.

This clone was observed a single time. V is TRBV4-2 and J is TRBJ2-5; TRBD2 matches at 7 bases. The CDR3 runs to 16 residues. V shed 1 base, J shed 4 bases, and the junction held 9 bases outside the gene matches. The V gene's germline CDR1 is LGHNA and CDR2 YNFKEQ. This chain's CDR3 is CASSQGSLREGETQYF. CDR3 DNA: TGTGCCAGCAGCCAAGGGTCCCTAAGGGAGGGAGAGACCCAGTACTTC.

The genes are TRBV5-6 and TRBJ2-5; TRBD1 is a possible D gene (6 bases). The CDR3 consists of 14 residues. Germline V lookup: CDR1 SGHDT, CDR2 YYEEEE. V was trimmed by 5 bases and J by 4 bases, leaving 15 bases between them. Here the CDR3 DNA reads TGTGCCAGCAGGGGGGCAGGCACAGGAGAGACCCAGTACTTC. Its protein is CASRGAGTGETQYF.

The chain combines TRBV5-4 with TRBJ2-6, with D perhaps matching TRBD2 (6 bases). Trimming stripped 4 bases from V and 0 bases from J, with 11 bases between. This CDR3 comprises 16 residues. Germline loops: CDR1 SGHNT, CDR2 YYREEE (reference sequence). CDR3 loop: CASSILATSGANVLTF. CDR3 coding DNA: TGTGCCAGCAGCATACTAGCAACCTCTGGGGCCAACGTCCTGACTTTC.

This chain links TRBV5-1 with TRBJ2-6, with D possibly TRBD2 on 6 matching bases. This CDR3 contains 20 residues. Germline CDR1 and CDR2: SGHRS and YFSETQ. V lost 0 bases, J lost 1 base, and 20 bases lay in between. CDR3 nucleotide sequence: TGCGCCAGCAGCTTGGAATTTCGGGCAGGAGGGAAGTCTGGGGCCAACGTCCTGACTTTC. Encoded protein: CASSLEFRAGGKSGANVLTF. Combining the CDR3 with reference TRBV5-1 and TRBJ2-6 gives the whole variable domain KAGVTQTPRYLIKTRGQQVTLSCSPISGHRSVSWYQQTPGQGLQFLFEYFSETQRNKGNFPGRFSGRQFSNSRSEMNVSTLELGDSALYLCASSLEFRAGGKSGANVLTFGAGSRLTVL.

The V call is TRBV19, the J call TRBJ2-3; 8 nucleotides line up with TRBD2. With V trimmed by 4 bases and J by 2 bases, 5 bases remained unmatched. CDR1 and CDR2 from the germline V gene are LNHDA and SQIVND (reference sequence). This CDR3 comprises 15 residues. The CDR3 coding sequence is TGTGCCAGTAGTACGGGCGGGGGGCCCACAGATACGCAGTATTTT. Encoded protein: CASSTGGGPTDTQYF.

V usage is TRBV19 and J usage is TRBJ1-6; 8 bases are a match to TRBD1. CDR3 length: 15 residues. Germline CDR1 LNHDA, CDR2 SQIVND (reference sequence). Trimming cost V 5 bases and J 3 bases; bases outside gene matches: 3. CDR3 nucleotide sequence: TGTGCCAGTAGTGGGACAGGTTTCTATAATTCACCCCTCCACTTT. Protein product: CASSGTGFYNSPLHF.

The chain uses TRBV20-1 and TRBJ2-5, with D perhaps matching TRBD2 (5 bases). The CDR3 has 12 amino acids. Deletions cut 3 bases from V and 5 bases from J, with 10 bases between. Germline V lookup: CDR1 DFQATT, CDR2 SNEGSKA (reference sequence). The DNA for the CDR3 is TGCAGTGCTAGTGCTAGCACTGAGACCCAGTACTTC. It translates to CSASASTETQYF.

This chain links TRBV15 with TRBJ2-7, with a weak D call TRBD2 (5 bases). CDR3 size: 13 residues. The V and J ends lost 0 bases and 4 bases respectively, with 7 bases between them. Germline CDR1 is LNHNV and CDR2 is YYDKDF (reference sequence). CDR3 amino acids: CATSRDAGYEQYF. For the CDR3, the DNA is TGTGCCACCAGCAGAGATGCGGGTTACGAGCAGTACTTC.

V usage is TRBV28 and J usage is TRBJ2-1, with TRBD2 identical over 10 bases. Per the germline V gene, CDR1 is MDHEN and CDR2 is SYDVKM. J was trimmed by 8 bases and V by 5 bases; bases with no gene match: 6. The CDR3 extends over 14 amino acids. The CDR3 coding sequence is TGTGCCAGCAGTATTAGCGGGGGGTTCGATGAGCAGTTCTTC. Amino acids: CASSISGGFDEQFF.

J is TRBJ1-2 and V is TRBV28; 12 nucleotides match TRBD1. The CDR3 spans 14 residues. Unmatched junction bases numbered 8, after V lost 6 bases and J lost 9 bases. Germline lookup yields CDR1 MDHEN and CDR2 SYDVKM. CDR3 in DNA: TGTGCCAGCAGCTTCGGGACAGGGGGCTCAAGCTACACCTTC. Translated, it gives CASSFGTGGSSYTF.

This clone is a singleton in its sample. The V and J genes are TRBV7-6 and TRBJ2-3, with 8 bases fitting TRBD2. Trimming took 6 bases from V and 2 from J; bases not matched to a gene: 7. Germline lookup yields CDR1 SGHVS and CDR2 FNYEAQ. The CDR3 spans 15 residues. CDR3 region: CASRARGGTTDTQYF. The CDR3 nucleotides are TGTGCCAGCAGAGCCCGGGGGGGGACCACAGATACGCAGTATTTT.

This clone occurred once. V is TRBV7-3 and J is TRBJ2-7; 13 nucleotides line up with TRBD2. The V segment lost 0 bases and the J segment 4 bases; nucleotides outside the gene matches: 3. Germline-derived CDR1 and CDR2 are SGHTA and FQGTGA. The CDR3 runs 16 residues. The DNA for the CDR3 is TGTGCCAGCAGCTTAACCCCGACTAGCGGGAGGTACGAGCAGTACTTC. Protein sequence: CASSLTPTSGRYEQYF.

The chain uses TRBV2 and TRBJ2-3; possible D gene TRBD2, 5 bases. CDR3 length: 14 residues. Germline CDR1 and CDR2: SNHLY and FYNNEI. The V end was cut by 6 bases, the J end by 6 bases, with 16 bases between. This CDR3 is CASRERDYYDTQYF. The CDR3 bases are TGTGCCAGCAGGGAACGTGACTACTATGATACGCAGTATTTT.

The chain recombines TRBV7-2 with TRBJ2-1; the match to TRBD1 covers 9 bases. With V trimmed by 5 bases and J by 3 bases, 11 bases remained unmatched. Germline values: CDR1 SGHTA, CDR2 FQGNSA. The CDR3 loop spans 17 amino acids. This chain's CDR3 is CASSQRSDRGVYNEQFF. In DNA, the CDR3 is TGTGCCAGCAGCCAGCGCTCTGACAGGGGGGTCTACAATGAGCAGTTCTTC.